This TCR beta chain was obtained from a study of brain T cells in children with intractable seizures. TCRdb's copy holds only in-frame clones and misses some; the assay was immunoSEQ multiplex PCR. The sample has 300,000 to 400,000 clones; 93% are singletons. Documented time point: blood from clinic visit 5 months post-surgery; TSC patient then seizure free. The sequenced cases were selected for having the highest brain T cell transcript signatures. At least one anti-epileptic drug was given before surgery. In germline, CDR1 is MNHEY, CDR2 SVGAGI. The CDR3 totals 16 residues. With 2 bases removed from V and 4 bases from J, the gap between germline ends came to 17 bases.

The J gene is TRBJ1-2, the V gene TRBV6-5, with D perhaps TRBD1 (5 bases). The origin of this receptor is a boy less than two years old with tuberous sclerosis and intractable seizures. Sequenced here: peripheral blood, sampled 4 to 5 months after surgery. The CDR3 nucleotides read TGTGCCAGCAGTTACGGGGGGACGGTCAATCCCTATGGCTACACCTTC. It encodes CASSYGGTVNPYGYTF.